Below are 11 T cell receptor beta chains sequenced from a single sample in a study of cytomegalovirus exposure and HLA in healthy donors. Use of 60 Vbeta and 13 Jbeta primers characterized the PCR. Sequencing used immunoSEQ multiplex PCR; TCRdb keeps in-frame clones, though not all of them. The sample lists some 200,000 clones; roughly 70% were seen once. Sequenced material: PBMCs. The receptors derive from a man aged 35-49 years in good health and CMV-seropositive.

This chain uses TRBV5-1 with TRBJ2-2, with TRBD1 identical over 7 bases. V shed 2 bases and J 0 bases; nucleotides not matched to a gene: 4. Per germline, CDR1 SGHRS and CDR2 YFSETQ. The CDR3 is 16 amino acids. This CDR3 is CASSFRGNANTGELFF. The CDR3 nucleotides read TGCGCCAGCAGCTTCAGGGGGAACGCGAACACCGGGGAGCTGTTTTTT. Complete variable domain (other parts from reference TRBV5-1 and TRBJ2-2): KAGVTQTPRYLIKTRGQQVTLSCSPISGHRSVSWYQQTPGQGLQFLFEYFSETQRNKGNFPGRFSGRQFSNSRSEMNVSTLELGDSALYLCASSFRGNANTGELFFGEGSRLTVL.

V usage is TRBV13 and J usage is TRBJ1-1; 7 bases map to TRBD1. The CDR3 spans 14 residues. V lost 4 bases to trimming and J lost 4 bases; unmatched junction nucleotides: 6. The V gene's germline CDR1 is PRHDT and CDR2 FYEKMQ (reference sequence). This chain's CDR3 is CASSWAGGSTEAFF. Written as DNA, the CDR3 is TGTGCCAGCAGCTGGGCAGGGGGAAGCACTGAAGCTTTCTTT.

The rearrangement uses TRBV7-2 and TRBJ2-5, with D possibly being TRBD1 (5 bases). CDR1 is SGHTA and CDR2 is FQGNSA in the germline V gene. The CDR3 runs 13 residues. Deletions cut 5 bases from V and 7 bases from J, with 14 bases between. The CDR3: CASSPGHGGTQYF. Written as DNA, the CDR3 is TGTGCCAGCAGCCCCGGACACGGTGGGACCCAGTACTTC.

This clone is a singleton in its sample. V is TRBV29-1 and J is TRBJ2-3; 11 bases align to TRBD2. The length of the CDR3 is 13 residues. The trim removed 7 bases at V and 3 bases at J, leaving 3 bases unmatched. Per germline, CDR1 SQVTM and CDR2 ANQGSEA. The CDR3 sequence is CSGSGGGTDTQYF. The CDR3 bases are TGCAGCGGTAGCGGGGGGGGAACAGATACGCAGTATTTT.

The chain carries TRBV4-2 and TRBJ2-7; TRBD1 might be the D (6 bases). The V end lost 0 bases, the J end lost 6 bases, and 18 bases lay between the germline ends. CDR3 length equals 16 residues. Germline lookup yields CDR1 LGHNA and CDR2 YNFKEQ. The CDR3 nucleotides are TGTGCCAGCAGCCAAGAACTCAGGGGCGGCAAAAGCGAGCAGTACTTC. This translates into CASSQELRGGKSEQYF.

The chain couples TRBV11-2 to TRBJ2-7, with D unresolved. The CDR3 has 14 amino acids. The V gene lost 1 base and the J gene lost 5 bases, with 12 bases spanning the gap. The germline V gene has CDR1 SGHAT and CDR2 FQNNGV. The CDR3, as DNA: TGTGCCAGCAGCTTAGTCGTCCGTCAGGACGAGCAGTACTTC. Its translation is CASSLVVRQDEQYF.

V gene TRBV15 combines with J gene TRBJ1-3; D is undetermined. V lost 1 base and J lost 0, with 7 bases in between. Germline values: CDR1 LNHNV, CDR2 YYDKDF (reference sequence). CDR3 size: 15 residues. In nucleotides, the CDR3 is TGTGCCACCAGCAGAGCGTCCGGCTCTGGAAACACCATATATTTT. Encoded protein: CATSRASGSGNTIYF.

The chain is built from TRBV6-6 and TRBJ2-1; no clear D gene. V was trimmed by 6 bases and J by 1 base, leaving 7 bases between them. The CDR3 runs 13 residues. From germline, CDR1 is MNHNY and CDR2 SVGAGI (reference sequence). The CDR3 sequence: CASSPQSYNEQFF. Written as DNA, the CDR3 is TGTGCCAGCAGCCCCCAGTCCTACAATGAGCAGTTCTTC.

This chain uses TRBV15 with TRBJ2-2, with 8 bases lining up with TRBD1. The J segment lost 7 bases and the V segment lost 4 bases, leaving 11 bases of the junction unmatched. Germline V gene data show CDR1 as LNHNV and CDR2 as YYDKDF (reference sequence). The CDR3 contains 16 residues. The CDR3 reads CATSKDRDRLIGELFF. CDR3 bases: TGTGCCACCAGCAAAGACCGGGACAGGCTCATCGGGGAGCTGTTTTTT.

The chain couples TRBV5-1 to TRBJ2-3; D is perhaps TRBD1 (6 bases). Trimming took off 4 bases at V and 1 base at J, with 13 bases between the two ends. This CDR3 region has 15 residues. Germline values: CDR1 SGHRS, CDR2 YFSETQ. The CDR3 protein is CASSPEGVRTDTQYF. The CDR3, as DNA: TGCGCCAGCAGCCCCGAGGGGGTGCGCACAGATACGCAGTATTTT.

As to this clone: Distinct nucleotide sequences in the sample also encode this CDR3. The chain is built from TRBV28 and TRBJ2-7; 7 nucleotides align to TRBD1. This CDR3 is 15 amino acids long. The V segment lost 4 bases and the J segment 1 base; nucleotides outside the gene matches: 7. The germline V gene encodes CDR1 MDHEN and CDR2 SYDVKM. DNA for the CDR3: TGTGCCAGCAGTTCTGCCGGGACAGTTTCCTACGAGCAGTACTTC. Amino acid sequence: CASSSAGTVSYEQYF. Looking up the rest from reference TRBV28 and TRBJ2-7 gives the full variable domain: DVKVTQSSRYLVKRTGEKVFLECVQDMDHENMFWYRQDPGLGLRLIYFSYDVKMKEKGDIPEGYSVSREKKERFSLILESASTNQTSMYLCASSSAGTVSYEQYFGPGTRLTVT.